The source of this TCR beta chain is a study of human T cells and chemical hapten exposure. In this sample, this clonotype turned up many times. TCRdb used MiXCR to reprocess the RACE reads, holding one entry per CDR3 protein. Of some 330,000 distinct CDR3 sequences in the sample, roughly 6% are singletons; the top ten hold less than 9%. Described time point: pre-sensitization, week 0. Treatment: therapeutic diphenylcyclopropenone sensitization with weekly scalp DPC. This material consisted of whole blood, taken in connection with sensitization to the hapten diphenylcyclopropenone (DPC). The origin of this receptor is a woman younger than 30 with alopecia areata. Some clones in this sample may be carry-over from other donors' samples.

The CDR3 bases are TGCGCCAGCAGCGTGGACAGGAGCACAGATACGCAGTATTTT. Amino acids: CASSVDRSTDTQYF. This chain connects TRBV5-1 to TRBJ2-3, with 7 nucleotides matching TRBD1. The V segment lost 4 bases and the J segment 0 bases; nucleotides outside the gene matches: 2. This CDR3 has 14 amino acids. Germline CDR1 and CDR2: SGHRS and YFSETQ.